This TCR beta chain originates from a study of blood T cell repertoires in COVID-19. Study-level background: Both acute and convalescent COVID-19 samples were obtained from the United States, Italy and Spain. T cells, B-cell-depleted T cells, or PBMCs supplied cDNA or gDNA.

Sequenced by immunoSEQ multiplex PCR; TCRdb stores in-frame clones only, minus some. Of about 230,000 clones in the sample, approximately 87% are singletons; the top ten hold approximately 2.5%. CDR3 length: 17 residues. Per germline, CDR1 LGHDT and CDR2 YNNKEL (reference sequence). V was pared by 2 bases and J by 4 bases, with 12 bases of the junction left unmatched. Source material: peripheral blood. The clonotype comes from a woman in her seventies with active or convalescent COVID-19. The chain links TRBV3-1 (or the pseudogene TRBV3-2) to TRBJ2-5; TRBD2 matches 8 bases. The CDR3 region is CASSQITSGLVGETQYF. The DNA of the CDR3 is TGTGCCAGCAGCCAAATTACTTCGGGACTAGTAGGAGAGACCCAGTACTTC.